This T cell receptor beta chain was sequenced in a study of cytomegalovirus exposure and HLA in healthy donors. Study-level results: On later analysis, the bulk of CMV-associated TCR beta chains appeared to be HLA-restricted. The classifier, whose performance was assessed in both the original and validation cohorts, reportedly diagnosed cytomegalovirus status with high specificity and sensitivity.

Donors counted as nominally healthy when sampled, yet unrecorded immune exposures were likely. The table lists this clone with a few counts. Its specificity is not known. PCR primers comprised 60 Vbeta and 13 Jbeta primers. The method was immunoSEQ multiplex PCR; TCRdb's version includes in-frame clones alone and lacks a portion of them. The sample yields approximately 38,000 clones, roughly 67% seen once. The CDR3 is made up of 16 amino acids. The V gene lost 0 bases and the J gene lost 5 bases, with 14 bases spanning the gap. The germline gives CDR1 SGHRS, CDR2 YFSETQ. Sequencing input: PBMCs. The chain combines TRBV5-1 with TRBJ1-4, with unresolved D. The receptor was derived from a man between 50 and 59 years old in good health and CMV-seropositive. The CDR3 is CASSLGSSTPNEKLFF. CDR3 nucleotides: TGCGCCAGCAGCTTGGGCAGTTCAACACCCAATGAAAAACTGTTTTTT.